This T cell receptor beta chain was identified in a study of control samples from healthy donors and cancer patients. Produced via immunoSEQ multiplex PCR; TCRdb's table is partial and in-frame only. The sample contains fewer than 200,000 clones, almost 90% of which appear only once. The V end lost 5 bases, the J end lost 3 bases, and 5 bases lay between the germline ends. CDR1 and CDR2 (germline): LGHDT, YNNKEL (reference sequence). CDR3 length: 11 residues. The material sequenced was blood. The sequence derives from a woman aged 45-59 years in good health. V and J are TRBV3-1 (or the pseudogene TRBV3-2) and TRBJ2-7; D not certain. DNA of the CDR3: TGTGCCAGCAGCGCCCACTACGAGCAGTACTTC. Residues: CASSAHYEQYF.